The rows below give T cell receptor beta chains drawn from one sample of a study of PD-L1 blockade in urothelial cancer. Profiling relied on immunoSEQ multiplex PCR, and the TCRdb table lists in-frame clones only, not all of them. This table has under 200 clones, roughly 29% appearing once. Sequencing was performed on tumor tissue, taken before atezolizumab (anti-PD-L1) treatment. These TCRs come from a man aged 65 to 85 with urothelial cancer. CDR3s include the opening cysteine and the closing phenylalanine or tryptophan. A D gene is named only where the DNA matches it firmly. Some rows mark clone size as missing; the rest say once, few, many or name a class of expanded clone.

j_call clone_size v_call d_call cdr3_nt cdr3_aa
TRBJ2-2 few TRBV10-2 - TGCGCCAGCAGTGAGATAGCCGGAACCGGGGAGCTGTTTTTT CASSEIAGTGELFF
TRBJ1-1 few TRBV1 - TGCGCCAGCAGCCAAGAGAAGAGAACTGAAGCTTTCTTT CASSQEKRTEAFF
TRBJ1-4 few TRBV28 - TGTGCCAGCAGTTTTGGGCCAACTGAAAAACTGTTTTTT CASSFGPTEKLFF
TRBJ1-1 few TRBV7-6 - TGTGCCAGCAGCCGGGTCGGCGGCTTGAACACTGAAGCTTTCTTT CASSRVGGLNTEAFF
TRBJ2-7 - TRBV11-3 TRBD1 TGTGCCAGCAGCCCCTATGGACAGGGGTCCATCTACGAGCAGTACTTC CASSPYGQGSIYEQYF
TRBJ1-1 - TRBV19 - TGTGCCAGTACCCTGACAGTGAACACTGAAGCTTTCTTT CASTLTVNTEAFF
TRBJ1-1 once TRBV29-1 TRBD1 TGCAGCGCTGCGGGACAGCTGAACACTGAAGCTTTCTTT CSAAGQLNTEAFF
TRBJ2-7 - TRBV28 TRBD1 TGTGCCAGCAGTCCCCGGACAGGGGTCGCCTACGAGCAGTACTTC CASSPRTGVAYEQYF
TRBJ2-7 - TRBV6-8 - TGTGCCAGCAGTGATCCAGCCCGCTACGAGCAGTACTTC CASSDPARYEQYF
TRBJ2-2 - TRBV6-8 - TGTGCCAGCAGTGACGGGGGAGAAACCGGGGAGCTGTTTTTT CASSDGGETGELFF
TRBJ1-1 hyperexpanded TRBV30 - TGTGCCTGGAGTGTAAGTCGTGGGGGGGCCTACACTGAAGCTTTCTTT CAWSVSRGGAYTEAFF
TRBJ1-5 - TRBV19 TRBD1 TGTGCCAGTAGGCCGACCCCAGGGGGAACCGGCAATCAGCCCCAGCATTTT CASRPTPGGTGNQPQHF
TRBJ2-2 few TRBV30 - TGTGCCTGGAGTGTAAGGGCTAGCGTAACCAACACCGGGGAGCTGTTTTTT CAWSVRASVTNTGELFF
TRBJ1-1 - TRBV18 - TGTGCCAGCTCACCACTCAGTAACACTGAAGCTTTCTTT CASSPLSNTEAFF
TRBJ2-3 - TRBV28 TRBD2 TGTGCCAGCAGTTTAGGGTTAGCGGGAGGGCCTAGCACAGATACGCAGTATTTT CASSLGLAGGPSTDTQYF
TRBJ2-6 - TRBV29-1 - TGCAGCGTTGCGGACAACTCTGGGGCCAACGTCCTGACTTTC CSVADNSGANVLTF
TRBJ2-7 large TRBV11-3 - TGTGCCAGCAGCTTGAGCGCTTTAGGGGCTGCCAGCTCCTACGAGCAGTACTTC CASSLSALGAASSYEQYF
TRBJ2-6 few TRBV30 - TGTGCCTGGAGTTCTTCTGGGGCCAACGTCCTGACTTTC CAWSSSGANVLTF
TRBJ2-1 few TRBV30 TRBD2 TGTGCCTGGAGTGCCGCCCCCTTGAGCGGGAGATACAATGAGCAGTTCTTC CAWSAAPLSGRYNEQFF
TRBJ2-7 - TRBV6-8 - TGTGCCAGCAGTTACTCGGGGGGTCGCGGGATAGCTTACGAGCAGTACTTC CASSYSGGRGIAYEQYF
TRBJ2-7 few TRBV14 - TGTGCCAGCAGCCAATCCAGGGGCTACGAGCAGTACTTC CASSQSRGYEQYF
TRBJ1-5 - TRBV6-8 - TGTGCCAGCAGGGGGGCAGGGGCTCAGCCCCAGCATTTT CASRGAGAQPQHF
TRBJ2-3 - TRBV28 - TGTGCCAGCACCCGAGGGGGATTCGCAGATACGCAGTATTTT CASTRGGFADTQYF
TRBJ2-7 few TRBV29-1 TRBD1 TGCAGCGTCTCGGCAGGGGGCTACGAGCAGTACTTC CSVSAGGYEQYF
TRBJ2-3 - TRBV29-1 - TGCAGCGTTCAGCCAGGGACGGGACTCACAGATACGCAGTATTTT CSVQPGTGLTDTQYF
TRBJ2-1 - TRBV15 TRBD2 TGTGCCACCAGCAGAGATGGGACTAGCGTAGGCAATGAGCAGTTCTTC CATSRDGTSVGNEQFF
TRBJ2-1 - TRBV19 TRBD2 TGTGCCAGTGCGGGGGTGGGGTACAATGAGCAGTTCTTC CASAGVGYNEQFF
TRBJ1-1 - TRBV29-1 - TGCAGCGTTGGTAGTTTGGGGGCCATCGGGCGGGACACTGAAGCTTTCTTT CSVGSLGAIGRDTEAFF
TRBJ2-7 - TRBV18 - TGTGCCAGCTCACCGCAAACCGGGACGGGTCCCTACGAGCAGTACTTC CASSPQTGTGPYEQYF
TRBJ2-3 large TRBV6-1 TRBD2 TGTGCCAGCAGTGAAGCGTTCTTAGCGGGAGGGGGAGATACGCAGTATTTT CASSEAFLAGGGDTQYF
TRBJ2-1 few TRBV10-2 TRBD2 TGCGCCAGCAGTCGTCAGAGGGACTACTACAATGAGCAGTTCTTC CASSRQRDYYNEQFF
TRBJ2-3 - TRBV18 - TGTGCCAGCTCCGGGAACCCCAAGTTAGATACGCAGTATTTT CASSGNPKLDTQYF
TRBJ2-7 few TRBV28 TRBD1 TGTGCCAGCAGTTTATCGGCCGTAGGGACAGGATCCTACGAGCAGTACTTC CASSLSAVGTGSYEQYF
TRBJ2-7 hyperexpanded TRBV6-8 TRBD1 TGTGCCAGCAGTAACCGGGACAGCTACGAGCAGTACTTC CASSNRDSYEQYF
TRBJ1-5 - TRBV6-8 TRBD1 TGTGCCAGCAGCCTAGGGGGCAGGTCCCAGCATTTT CASSLGGRSQHF
TRBJ2-7 - TRBV19 TRBD2 TGTGCCAGTAGTATACTAACTAGCGGGATCGCCTACGAGCAGTACTTC CASSILTSGIAYEQYF
TRBJ1-1 - TRBV4-1 - TGCGCCAGCAGCCAAGTCGGGGATCATGAAGCTTTCTTT CASSQVGDHEAFF
TRBJ1-1 large TRBV6-8 - TGTGCCAGCAGCCCTACAGGGTCGAACACTGAAGCTTTCTTT CASSPTGSNTEAFF
TRBJ1-3 - TRBV7-4 TRBD1 TGTGCCAGCAGCGTAGGGGACAGGGGACGGCCTGGAAACACCATATATTTT CASSVGDRGRPGNTIYF
TRBJ2-6 - TRBV25-1 - TGTGCCAGCAGTGATAGGGGAGCCCTGGATGGGGCCAACGTCCTGACTTTC CASSDRGALDGANVLTF
TRBJ1-1 few TRBV6-8 - TGTGCCAGCAGTTACTCGGCACCCGGCACTGAAGCTTTCTTT CASSYSAPGTEAFF
TRBJ1-5 - TRBV19 TRBD1 TGTGCCAGTAGGAGTCCGACAGGGGTTAGCAATCAGCCCCAGCATTTT CASRSPTGVSNQPQHF
TRBJ2-2 - TRBV11-3 TRBD2 TGTGCCAGCAGCCAGACTAGCCGGAACACCGGGGAGCTGTTTTTT CASSQTSRNTGELFF